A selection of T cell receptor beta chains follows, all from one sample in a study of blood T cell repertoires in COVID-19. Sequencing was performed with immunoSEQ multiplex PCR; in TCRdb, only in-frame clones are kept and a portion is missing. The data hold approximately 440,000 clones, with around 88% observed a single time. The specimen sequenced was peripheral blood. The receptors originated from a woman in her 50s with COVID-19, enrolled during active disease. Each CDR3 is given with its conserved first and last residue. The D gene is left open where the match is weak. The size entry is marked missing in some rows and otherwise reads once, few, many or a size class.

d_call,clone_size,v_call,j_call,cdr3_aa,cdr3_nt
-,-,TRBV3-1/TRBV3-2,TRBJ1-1,CASSQLSRTEAFF,TGTGCCAGCAGCCAATTATCCCGGACTGAAGCTTTCTTT
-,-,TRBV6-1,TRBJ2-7,CASSEAGRGYEQYF,TGTGCCAGCAGTGAAGCGGGAAGGGGCTACGAGCAGTACTTC
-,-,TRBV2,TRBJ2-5,CASSDIGAQYF,TGTGCCAGCAGTGATATAGGGGCCCAGTACTTC
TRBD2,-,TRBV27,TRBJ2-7,CASSLRLPIAGHYEQYF,TGTGCCAGCAGTCTAAGGTTACCCATAGCGGGACATTACGAGCAGTACTTC
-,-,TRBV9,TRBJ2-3,CASSGTGTLTDTQYF,TGTGCCAGCAGCGGTACAGGGACCCTCACAGATACGCAGTATTTT
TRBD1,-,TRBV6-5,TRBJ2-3,CASSLQGADTDTQYF,TGTGCCAGCAGCTTACAGGGGGCTGACACAGATACGCAGTATTTT
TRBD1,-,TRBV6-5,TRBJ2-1,CASSRGTDYNEQFF,TGTGCCAGCAGCCGAGGGACAGACTACAATGAGCAGTTCTTC
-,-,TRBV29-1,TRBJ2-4,CSVVDSKNIQYF,TGCAGCGTTGTCGACAGTAAAAACATTCAGTACTTC
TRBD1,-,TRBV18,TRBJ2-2,CASSPIRDRVHPGELFF,TGTGCCAGCTCACCAATCCGGGACAGGGTTCATCCCGGGGAGCTGTTTTTT
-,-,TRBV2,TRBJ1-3,CASRAGSSSGNTIYF,TGTGCCAGCAGGGCAGGATCAAGCTCTGGAAACACCATATATTTT
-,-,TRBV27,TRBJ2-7,CASSFSTGPSYEQYF,TGTGCCAGCAGTTTCTCTACAGGGCCGTCCTACGAGCAGTACTTC
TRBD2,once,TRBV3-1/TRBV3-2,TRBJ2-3,CASSPGEIAGEEDTQYF,TGTGCCAGCAGCCCCGGGGAGATAGCGGGGGAGGAGGATACGCAGTATTTT
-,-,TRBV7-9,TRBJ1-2,CASIQSGGMGYGYTF,TGTGCCAGCATCCAAAGCGGGGGGATGGGCTATGGCTACACCTTC
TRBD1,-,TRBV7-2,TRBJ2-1,CASRRRTGTYNEQFF,TGTGCCAGCAGACGGCGGACAGGGACGTACAATGAGCAGTTCTTC
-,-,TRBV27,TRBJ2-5,CASAPVMSVETQYF,TGTGCCAGCGCGCCGGTAATGAGTGTTGAGACCCAGTACTTC
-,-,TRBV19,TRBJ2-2,CASNAPRVGTGELFF,TGTGCCAGTAATGCCCCCAGGGTCGGTACCGGGGAGCTGTTTTTT
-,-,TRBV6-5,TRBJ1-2,CASSYESGYGYTF,TGTGCCAGCAGTTACGAGTCGGGCTATGGCTACACCTTC
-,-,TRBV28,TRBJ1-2,CASSMREYGYGYTF,TGTGCCAGCAGTATGCGGGAGTACGGCTATGGCTACACCTTC
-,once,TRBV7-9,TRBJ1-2,CASSRAGSSYGYTF,TGTGCCAGCAGCCGAGCGGGCAGCTCCTATGGCTACACCTTC
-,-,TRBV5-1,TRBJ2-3,CASSPLLNTQYF,TGCGCCAGCAGTCCCTTACTGAATACGCAGTATTTT
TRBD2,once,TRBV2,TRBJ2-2,CASRAGLAGAGELFF,TGTGCCAGCAGGGCCGGGCTAGCGGGGGCCGGGGAGCTGTTTTTT
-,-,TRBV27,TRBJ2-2,CASSSLDRLNTGELFF,TGTGCCAGCAGTTCCTTAGACAGGCTTAACACCGGGGAGCTGTTTTTT
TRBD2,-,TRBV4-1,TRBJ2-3,CASSPDPSGGGRRADTQYF,TGCGCCAGCAGCCCCGACCCTAGCGGCGGGGGGCGGCGGGCAGATACGCAGTATTTT
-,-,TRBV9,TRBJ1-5,CASSVDGGGNQPQHF,TGTGCCAGCAGCGTAGATGGAGGGGGCAATCAGCCCCAGCATTTT
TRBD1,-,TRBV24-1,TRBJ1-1,CATRLSGGNTEAFF,TGTGCCACCCGACTTTCAGGGGGCAACACTGAAGCTTTCTTT
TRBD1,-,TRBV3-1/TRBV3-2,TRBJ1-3,CASSRTGSSGNTIYF,TGTGCCAGCAGCCGGACAGGGTCCTCTGGAAACACCATATATTTT
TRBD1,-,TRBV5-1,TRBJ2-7,CASSLGTGGHEQYF,TGCGCCAGCAGCTTGGGGACAGGGGGTCACGAGCAGTACTTC
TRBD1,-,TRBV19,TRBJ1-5,CASSMGQGAPQPQHF,TGTGCCAGTAGTATGGGGCAGGGGGCTCCACAGCCCCAGCATTTT
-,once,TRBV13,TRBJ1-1,CASSLARGNTEAFF,TGTGCCAGCAGCTTAGCCCGGGGGAACACTGAAGCTTTCTTT
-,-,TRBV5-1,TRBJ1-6,CASSLDGLPPLHF,TGCGCCAGCAGCTTGGACGGGTTACCACCCCTCCACTTT
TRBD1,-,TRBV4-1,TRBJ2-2,CASSRGQGSTGELFF,TGCGCCAGCAGCCGGGGACAGGGGAGCACCGGGGAGCTGTTTTTT
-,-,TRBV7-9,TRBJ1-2,CASSLDRSMGYTF,TGTGCCAGCAGCTTAGACAGGTCGATGGGCTACACCTTC
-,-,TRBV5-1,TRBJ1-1,CASSGGNSVAEAFF,TGCGCCAGCAGTGGGGGGAACTCGGTGGCTGAAGCTTTCTTT
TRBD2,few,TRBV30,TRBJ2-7,CAGWGGERAYEQYF,TGTGCCGGCTGGGGGGGTGAACGTGCGTACGAGCAGTACTTC
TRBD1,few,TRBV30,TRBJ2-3,CAWSQGTGEADTQYF,TGTGCCTGGAGTCAGGGGACAGGGGAGGCAGATACGCAGTATTTT
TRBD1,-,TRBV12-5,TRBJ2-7,CASGLVPQGQGDYEQYF,TGTGCTAGTGGTTTGGTACCCCAAGGACAGGGGGACTACGAGCAGTACTTC
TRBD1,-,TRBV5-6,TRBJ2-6,CASSLGTGGATNVLTF,TGTGCCAGCAGCCTAGGGACAGGGGGAGCAACCAACGTCCTGACTTTC
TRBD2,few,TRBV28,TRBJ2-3,CASSLTASGGELTDTQYF,TGTGCCAGCAGCCTCACGGCTAGCGGGGGAGAATTGACAGATACGCAGTATTTT
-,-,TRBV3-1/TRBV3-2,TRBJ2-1,CASSQQGLGVVYNEQFF,TGTGCCAGCAGCCAACAGGGTTTAGGAGTGGTCTACAATGAGCAGTTCTTC
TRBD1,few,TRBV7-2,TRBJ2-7,CASSPTPGTAYEQYF,TGTGCCAGCAGTCCCACCCCCGGGACAGCCTACGAGCAGTACTTC
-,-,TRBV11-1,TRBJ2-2,CASSLHEGNTGELFF,TGTGCCAGCAGCTTACACGAGGGAAACACCGGGGAGCTGTTTTTT
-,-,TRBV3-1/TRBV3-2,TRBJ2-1,CASSQDLPSEQFF,TGTGCCAGCAGCCAAGATCTACCTAGTGAGCAGTTCTTC
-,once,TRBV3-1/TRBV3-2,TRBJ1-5,CASSPDRNQPQHF,TGTGCCAGCAGTCCCGACAGGAATCAGCCCCAGCATTTT
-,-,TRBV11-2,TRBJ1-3,CASSLVPVSGNTIYF,TGTGCCAGCAGCTTAGTCCCAGTCTCTGGAAACACCATATATTTT
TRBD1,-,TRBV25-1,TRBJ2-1,CASSRRGTGLGNEQFF,TGTGCCAGCAGTCGGAGGGGGACAGGGCTTGGGAATGAGCAGTTCTTC
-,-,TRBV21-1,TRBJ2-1,CASSKGQGNNEQFF,TGTGCCAGCAGCAAAGGACAGGGGAACAATGAGCAGTTCTTC
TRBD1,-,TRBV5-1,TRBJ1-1,CASSLTGLGTEAFF,TGCGCCAGCAGCCTGACAGGGTTAGGTACTGAAGCTTTCTTT
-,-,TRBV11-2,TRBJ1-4,CASSSFGNEKLFF,TGTGCCAGCAGCTCCTTCGGGAATGAAAAACTGTTTTTT
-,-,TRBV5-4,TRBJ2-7,CASSLQTRSPYEQYF,TGTGCCAGCAGCCTTCAAACTAGATCCCCCTACGAGCAGTACTTC
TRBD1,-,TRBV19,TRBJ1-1,CASRGQGDTEAFF,TGTGCCAGTAGAGGACAGGGAGACACTGAAGCTTTCTTT
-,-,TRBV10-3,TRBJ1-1,CAISESTLGPNTEAFF,TGTGCCATCAGTGAGTCGACTCTGGGGCCGAACACTGAAGCTTTCTTT
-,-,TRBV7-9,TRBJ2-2,CASSPGTNTGELFF,TGTGCCAGCAGCCCGGGGACAAACACCGGGGAGCTGTTTTTT
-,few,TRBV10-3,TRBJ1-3,CAIRTAFGNTIYF,TGTGCCATCAGGACAGCCTTTGGAAACACCATATATTTT